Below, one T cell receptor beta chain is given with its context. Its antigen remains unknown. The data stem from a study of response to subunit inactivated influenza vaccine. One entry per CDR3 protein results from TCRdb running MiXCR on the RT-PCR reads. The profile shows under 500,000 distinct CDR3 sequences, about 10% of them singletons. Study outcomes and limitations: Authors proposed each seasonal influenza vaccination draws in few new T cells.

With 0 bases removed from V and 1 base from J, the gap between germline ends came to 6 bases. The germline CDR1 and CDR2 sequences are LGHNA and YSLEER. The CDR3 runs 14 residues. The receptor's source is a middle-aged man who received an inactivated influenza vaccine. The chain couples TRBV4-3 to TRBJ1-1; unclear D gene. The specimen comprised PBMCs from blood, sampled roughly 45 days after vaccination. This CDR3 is CASSQDRPNTEAFF. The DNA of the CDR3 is TGCGCCAGCAGCCAAGATAGACCGAACACTGAAGCTTTCTTT.